A selection of T cell receptor beta chains follows, all from one sample in a study of T cells in localized non-small cell lung cancer. Assay used: immunoSEQ multiplex PCR; TCRdb lists only in-frame clones, some missing. The sample has about 35,000 clones; approximately 90% are singletons. The sample was peripheral blood mononuclear cells, taken before any cancer treatment. These receptors came from a female donor of 60 years or more with stage II lung adenocarcinoma. CDR3s include the opening cysteine and the closing phenylalanine or tryptophan. D genes are given only for firm matches. Rows may omit the clone size; those that give it use once, few, many or a size class.

v_gene: TRBV6-1; abundance: -; j_gene: TRBJ2-7; len: 15; d_gene: -; CDR3aa: CASSVSSGSSYEQYF; CDR3nt: TGTGCCAGCAGTGTATCGTCGGGGAGCTCCTACGAGCAGTACTTC
v_gene: TRBV4-1; abundance: once; j_gene: TRBJ1-2; len: 14; d_gene: -; CDR3aa: CASSQDLGNYGYTF; CDR3nt: TGCGCCAGCAGCCAAGATTTGGGCAACTATGGCTACACCTTC
v_gene: TRBV28; abundance: -; j_gene: TRBJ1-4; len: 14; d_gene: -; CDR3aa: CASSSPGANEKLFF; CDR3nt: TGTGCCAGCAGTTCCCCGGGGGCTAATGAAAAACTGTTTTTT
v_gene: TRBV4-1; abundance: -; j_gene: TRBJ1-1; len: 13; d_gene: -; CDR3aa: CASSLTGYTEAFF; CDR3nt: TGCGCCAGCAGCTTAACAGGGTACACTGAAGCTTTCTTT
v_gene: TRBV5-5; abundance: -; j_gene: TRBJ1-1; len: 15; d_gene: -; CDR3aa: CASSLLIGSSTEAFF; CDR3nt: TGTGCCAGCAGCTTGTTAATCGGCAGCTCCACTGAAGCTTTCTTT
v_gene: TRBV5-4; abundance: -; j_gene: TRBJ1-2; len: 17; d_gene: -; CDR3aa: CASSLVRQYLNYDGYTF; CDR3nt: TGTGCCAGCAGCTTGGTTAGGCAGTACCTTAACTATGATGGCTACACCTTC
v_gene: TRBV7-3; abundance: once; j_gene: TRBJ1-1; len: 14; d_gene: -; CDR3aa: CASSLGQGHTEAFF; CDR3nt: TGTGCCAGCAGCTTAGGGCAGGGACACACTGAAGCTTTCTTT
v_gene: TRBV18; abundance: -; j_gene: TRBJ2-6; len: 15; d_gene: -; CDR3aa: CASSSSVSGANVLTF; CDR3nt: TGTGCCAGCTCATCGTCAGTGTCTGGGGCCAACGTCCTGACTTTC
v_gene: TRBV30; abundance: -; j_gene: TRBJ2-7; len: 11; d_gene: -; CDR3aa: CAWNREDEQYF; CDR3nt: TGTGCCTGGAACAGGGAGGACGAGCAGTACTTC
v_gene: TRBV6-6; abundance: once; j_gene: TRBJ2-7; len: 11; d_gene: -; CDR3aa: CATSGFDEQYF; CDR3nt: TGTGCCACCTCCGGGTTTGACGAGCAGTACTTC
v_gene: TRBV21-1; abundance: -; j_gene: TRBJ2-7; len: 15; d_gene: -; CDR3aa: CASSLLGTTLREQYF; CDR3nt: TGTGCCAGCAGCCTACTCGGGACGACATTGAGAGAGCAGTACTTC
v_gene: TRBV5-1; abundance: -; j_gene: TRBJ2-2; len: 17; d_gene: -; CDR3aa: CASSLSSATVSTGELFF; CDR3nt: TGCGCCAGCAGCTTGAGCTCCGCGACGGTTTCTACCGGGGAGCTGTTTTTT
v_gene: TRBV11-2; abundance: -; j_gene: TRBJ2-7; len: 12; d_gene: -; CDR3aa: CASSLGGWEQYF; CDR3nt: TGTGCCAGCAGCTTAGGGGGTTGGGAGCAGTACTTC
v_gene: TRBV19; abundance: -; j_gene: TRBJ2-7; len: 15; d_gene: -; CDR3aa: CASSIKSGESYEQYF; CDR3nt: TGTGCCAGTAGTATTAAATCGGGGGAGAGCTACGAGCAGTACTTC
v_gene: TRBV5-1; abundance: -; j_gene: TRBJ1-3; len: 14; d_gene: -; CDR3aa: CASSLLQPGNTIYF; CDR3nt: TGCGCCAGCAGCTTGTTACAGCCTGGAAACACCATATATTTT
v_gene: TRBV19; abundance: once; j_gene: TRBJ2-1; len: 14; d_gene: TRBD2; CDR3aa: CASTQGLAVTEQFF; CDR3nt: TGTGCCAGTACCCAGGGACTAGCGGTGACTGAGCAGTTCTTC
v_gene: TRBV5-1; abundance: -; j_gene: TRBJ1-3; len: 13; d_gene: -; CDR3aa: CASSQGSGNTIYF; CDR3nt: TGCGCCAGCAGCCAGGGCTCTGGAAACACCATATATTTT
v_gene: TRBV4-1; abundance: -; j_gene: TRBJ1-2; len: 13; d_gene: -; CDR3aa: CASSPTSGYGYTF; CDR3nt: TGCGCCAGCAGCCCAACCTCTGGCTATGGCTACACCTTC
v_gene: TRBV19; abundance: -; j_gene: TRBJ2-1; len: 15; d_gene: -; CDR3aa: CASSTRQDYYNEQFF; CDR3nt: TGTGCCAGTAGTACGCGACAGGATTACTACAATGAGCAGTTCTTC
v_gene: TRBV7-2; abundance: -; j_gene: TRBJ2-1; len: 16; d_gene: -; CDR3aa: CASSHHRVAVKGEQFF; CDR3nt: TGTGCCAGCAGCCACCACCGAGTAGCCGTGAAGGGTGAGCAGTTCTTC
v_gene: TRBV5-4; abundance: -; j_gene: TRBJ2-1; len: 13; d_gene: -; CDR3aa: CASALGPNGEQFF; CDR3nt: TGTGCCAGCGCTCTAGGGCCTAATGGTGAGCAGTTCTTC
v_gene: TRBV7-2; abundance: -; j_gene: TRBJ2-1; len: 13; d_gene: -; CDR3aa: CASSSRVKWEAFF; CDR3nt: TGTGCCAGCAGCTCGAGGGTAAAGTGGGAGGCCTTCTTC
v_gene: TRBV5-1; abundance: -; j_gene: TRBJ1-3; len: 14; d_gene: -; CDR3aa: CASSADNPGNTIYF; CDR3nt: TGCGCCAGCAGCGCGGACAATCCGGGAAACACCATATATTTT
v_gene: TRBV7-3; abundance: once; j_gene: TRBJ2-1; len: 16; d_gene: TRBD2; CDR3aa: CASSLDSGSSYNEQFF; CDR3nt: TGTGCCAGCAGCTTAGATAGCGGGAGCTCCTACAATGAGCAGTTCTTC
v_gene: TRBV30; abundance: -; j_gene: TRBJ1-1; len: 13; d_gene: TRBD1; CDR3aa: CAWSTGGNTEAFF; CDR3nt: TGTGCCTGGTCGACAGGGGGGAACACTGAAGCTTTCTTT
v_gene: TRBV7-2; abundance: -; j_gene: TRBJ2-6; len: 14; d_gene: TRBD2; CDR3aa: CASPRTSGTNVLTF; CDR3nt: TGTGCCAGCCCCCGGACTAGTGGGACCAACGTCCTGACTTTC
v_gene: TRBV29-1; abundance: -; j_gene: TRBJ2-2; len: 17; d_gene: TRBD2; CDR3aa: CSVAGLAGGEGTGELFF; CDR3nt: TGCAGCGTTGCCGGGCTAGCGGGAGGGGAGGGCACCGGGGAGCTGTTTTTT
v_gene: TRBV28; abundance: -; j_gene: TRBJ2-4; len: 15; d_gene: TRBD1; CDR3aa: CASSSSGTGKNIQYF; CDR3nt: TGTGCCAGCAGTTCATCCGGGACAGGCAAAAACATTCAGTACTTC
v_gene: TRBV10-2; abundance: -; j_gene: TRBJ1-6; len: 13; d_gene: -; CDR3aa: CASSEGVRSPLHF; CDR3nt: TGCGCCAGCAGTGAGGGGGTTCGTTCACCCCTCCACTTT
v_gene: TRBV15; abundance: -; j_gene: TRBJ2-3; len: 14; d_gene: TRBD2; CDR3aa: CATRRGERTDTQYF; CDR3nt: TGTGCCACCAGACGGGGGGAACGCACAGATACGCAGTATTTT
v_gene: TRBV7-2; abundance: -; j_gene: TRBJ2-7; len: 12; d_gene: -; CDR3aa: CASSFIGIEQYF; CDR3nt: TGTGCCAGCAGCTTCATCGGAATCGAGCAGTACTTC
v_gene: TRBV6-1; abundance: -; j_gene: TRBJ2-5; len: 18; d_gene: -; CDR3aa: CASSGVAGGQGIKETQYF; CDR3nt: TGTGCCAGCAGTGGAGTAGCTGGGGGTCAGGGAATTAAAGAGACCCAGTACTTC
v_gene: TRBV6-1; abundance: -; j_gene: TRBJ1-5; len: 15; d_gene: -; CDR3aa: CASSASQRGDQPQHF; CDR3nt: TGTGCCAGCAGTGCCTCGCAAAGGGGGGATCAGCCCCAGCATTTT
v_gene: TRBV18; abundance: -; j_gene: TRBJ2-1; len: 13; d_gene: -; CDR3aa: CASSPQEEREQFF; CDR3nt: TGTGCCAGCTCACCACAGGAGGAAAGAGAGCAGTTCTTC
v_gene: TRBV9; abundance: -; j_gene: TRBJ1-2; len: 16; d_gene: TRBD1; CDR3aa: CASSVALGQGARDYTF; CDR3nt: TGTGCCAGCAGCGTAGCTTTAGGACAGGGGGCTCGAGACTACACCTTC
v_gene: TRBV9; abundance: once; j_gene: TRBJ2-3; len: 15; d_gene: -; CDR3aa: CASSVLQGTTDTQYF; CDR3nt: TGTGCCAGCAGCGTTCTACAGGGAACCACAGATACGCAGTATTTT
v_gene: TRBV4-3; abundance: -; j_gene: TRBJ2-1; len: 14; d_gene: -; CDR3aa: CASSQEHSYNEQFF; CDR3nt: TGCGCCAGCAGCCAAGAGCACAGCTACAATGAGCAGTTCTTC
v_gene: TRBV30; abundance: -; j_gene: TRBJ1-2; len: 15; d_gene: -; CDR3aa: CAWRPPGADLYGYTF; CDR3nt: TGTGCCTGGAGACCCCCTGGCGCAGACCTTTATGGCTACACCTTC
v_gene: TRBV10-3; abundance: -; j_gene: TRBJ1-3; len: 14; d_gene: -; CDR3aa: CAISDTASGNTIYF; CDR3nt: TGTGCCATCAGCGACACAGCCTCTGGAAACACCATATATTTT
v_gene: TRBV4-1; abundance: -; j_gene: TRBJ2-7; len: 16; d_gene: TRBD1; CDR3aa: CASSQLTTGGIYEQYF; CDR3nt: TGCGCCAGCAGCCAATTAACGACAGGGGGAATCTACGAGCAGTACTTC
v_gene: TRBV5-5; abundance: -; j_gene: TRBJ1-4; len: 17; d_gene: TRBD1; CDR3aa: CASSTLGTGGLNEKLFF; CDR3nt: TGTGCCAGCAGCACTCTCGGGACAGGGGGACTAAATGAAAAACTGTTTTTT
v_gene: TRBV5-1; abundance: once; j_gene: TRBJ2-1; len: 14; d_gene: -; CDR3aa: CASTKDSSYNEQFF; CDR3nt: TGCGCCAGCACCAAGGACAGCTCCTACAATGAGCAGTTCTTC
v_gene: TRBV7-2; abundance: once; j_gene: TRBJ2-3; len: 14; d_gene: -; CDR3aa: CASSSILSTDTQYF; CDR3nt: TGTGCCAGCAGCTCCATACTTAGCACAGATACGCAGTATTTT
v_gene: TRBV11-2; abundance: -; j_gene: TRBJ2-7; len: 15; d_gene: TRBD1; CDR3aa: CASSSWTGDPYEQYF; CDR3nt: TGTGCCAGCAGCTCTTGGACAGGGGATCCCTACGAGCAGTACTTC
v_gene: TRBV7-2; abundance: -; j_gene: TRBJ2-7; len: 14; d_gene: -; CDR3aa: CASSSSRTTYEQYF; CDR3nt: TGTGCCAGCAGCTCGTCTCGGACTACCTACGAGCAGTACTTC
v_gene: TRBV10-3; abundance: few; j_gene: TRBJ1-6; len: 13; d_gene: -; CDR3aa: CAISESGNSPLHF; CDR3nt: TGTGCCATCAGTGAGTCGGGGAATTCACCCCTCCACTTT
v_gene: TRBV2; abundance: -; j_gene: TRBJ1-1; len: 15; d_gene: -; CDR3aa: CASSESGAWDTEAFF; CDR3nt: TGTGCCAGCAGTGAATCAGGGGCTTGGGATACTGAAGCTTTCTTT
v_gene: TRBV4-3; abundance: -; j_gene: TRBJ2-3; len: 17; d_gene: TRBD2; CDR3aa: CASSQDGLAGGTDTQYF; CDR3nt: TGCGCCAGCAGCCAAGACGGACTAGCGGGAGGCACAGATACGCAGTATTTT